This T cell receptor (beta chain) stems from a study of cytomegalovirus exposure and HLA in healthy donors. Per the germline V gene, CDR1 is SEHNR and CDR2 is FQNEAQ (reference sequence). The CDR3 is 12 residues long. Trimming removed 2 bases at V and 5 bases at J, with 6 bases between. PCR employed 60 Vbeta and 13 Jbeta primers. Profiling relied on immunoSEQ multiplex PCR, and the TCRdb table lists in-frame clones only, not all of them. Seen here are 100,000 to 150,000 clones, nearly 85% observed once, and the top ten hold over 1%. As for this clone: Its antigen is unidentified.

Study-level findings and limits: About 90% or about 30% of the time was how often most TCR beta V segments were productive, according to an earlier analysis. Indistinguishability led to the exclusion of some V segments, TRBV6-2 and TRBV6-3 included. Apparent HLA restriction characterized most CMV-associated TCR beta chains in a later analysis. Later on, a genetic analysis was performed. It linked a missense variant in DCLRE1C with V- and J-gene trimming of TCR beta.

This sequence was found in a boy aged 5-17 years in good health and CMV-seronegative. Sequencing input: PBMCs. This rearrangement joins TRBV7-9 to TRBJ1-1; no reliable D call. This CDR3 reads CASSLMSTEAFF. CDR3 nucleotides: TGTGCCAGCAGCTTAATGAGTACTGAAGCTTTCTTT. Full variable domain (missing parts from reference TRBV7-9 and TRBJ1-1): DTGVSQNPRHKITKRGQNVTFRCDPISEHNRLYWYRQTLGQGPEFLTYFQNEAQLEKSRLLSDRFSAERPKGSFSTLEIQRTEQGDSAMYLCASSLMSTEAFFGQGTRLTVV.